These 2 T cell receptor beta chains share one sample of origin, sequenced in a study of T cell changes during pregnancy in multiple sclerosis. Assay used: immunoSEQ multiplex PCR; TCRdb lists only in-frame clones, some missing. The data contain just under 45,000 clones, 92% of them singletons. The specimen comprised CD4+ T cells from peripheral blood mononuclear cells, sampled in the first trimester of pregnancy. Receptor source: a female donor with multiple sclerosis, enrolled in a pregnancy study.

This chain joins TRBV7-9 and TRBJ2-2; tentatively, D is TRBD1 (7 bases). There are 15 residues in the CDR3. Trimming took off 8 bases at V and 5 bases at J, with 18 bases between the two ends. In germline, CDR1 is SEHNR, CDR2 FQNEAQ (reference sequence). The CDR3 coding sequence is TGTGCCAGCGGGCGGGGACAGAGGACGACCGGGGAGCTGTTTTTT. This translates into CASGRGQRTTGELFF.

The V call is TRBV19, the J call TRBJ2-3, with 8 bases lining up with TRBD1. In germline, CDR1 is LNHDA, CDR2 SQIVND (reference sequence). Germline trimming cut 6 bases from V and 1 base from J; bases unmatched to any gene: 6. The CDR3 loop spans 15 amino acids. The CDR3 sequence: CASSLRGPGTDTQYF. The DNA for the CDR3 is TGTGCCAGTAGCCTCAGGGGGCCGGGCACAGATACGCAGTATTTT.